This is a list of T cell receptor beta chains from one sample in a study of OX40 agonist ivuxolimab in advanced cancers. Only in-frame clones appear in the TCRdb table, and some are missing; sequencing was by immunoSEQ multiplex PCR. Of around 34,000 clones in the sample, 80% to 90% were seen once. The specimen comprised CD4+ or CD8+ T cells sorted from blood, sampled in a trial of the OX40 agonist ivuxolimab. The receptors originated from an adult with an advanced solid tumor such as melanoma, head and neck, liver or kidney cancer. Both conserved end residues are part of each CDR3. A D gene is named only where the DNA matches it firmly.

TRBD1 TRBV5-1 CASSLRTGEGGELFF
TRBD1 TRBV5-1 CASSLGQGRDEQYF
. TRBV25-1 CASSEPQGNTIYF
. TRBV30 CASQPTASSYEQYF
TRBD1 TRBV15 CATSRSGQGNLPQHF
TRBD2 TRBV7-9 CASSSGLEETQYF
TRBD1 TRBV28 CASSGRQGRSSYEQYF
. TRBV4-2 CASSQEAGSGYEQYF
. TRBV4-1 CASSHLHGGGDGGNEQFF
TRBD1 TRBV7-6 CASSPGQGISPLHF
TRBD1 TRBV19 CASSIFGDRRGELFF
. TRBV7-2 CASSLVPEYEQYF
TRBD1 TRBV4-1 CASSPLGQGPYGYTF
TRBD1 TRBV29-1 CSVRTGDGYTF
. TRBV10-3 CAIRDSASYEQYF
. TRBV7-3 CASSLTPVANTGELFF
. TRBV6-5 CASSYWQGKLNEQFF
. TRBV27 CASSLLGSGNTIYF
. TRBV5-4 CASGEVGYYGYTF
. TRBV29-1 CSGRPGEGYTF
. TRBV4-3 CASSQDWQAAYEQYF
TRBD1 TRBV28 CATTGTGRNYGYTF
. TRBV7-9 CASSTNYLGEKLFF
. TRBV7-9 CASISPRNEQYF
. TRBV5-4 CASSQGTEQFF
. TRBV5-6 CASSLDLGQSGYTF